This TCR beta chain was identified during a study of technical replicates of blood from a few donors (dated by TCRdb to the late 2010s). Compared with germline, V lacks 4 bases and J lacks 2 bases; bases without a gene match: 11. The germline V gene provides CDR1 MDHEN and CDR2 SYDVKM. Measured from the cysteine to the phenylalanine, the CDR3 is 19 residues long. The only DNA kept is the CDR3, 57 bases in frame from the first base. Receptor libraries were prepared by the immunoSEQ multiplex PCR assay. As stored in TCRdb, this immuneACCESS dataset retains in-frame rearrangements with V and J assigned. A fraction of the clones does not appear; measured against another copy, unresolved V genes explain less than half of the discrepancy, and the remainder lacks a known reason. A total of 85,000 to 100,000 clones appear in this sample, about 95% of them only once. The ten largest clones capture just over 0.2% of the sample.

Notes on this clone: Its antigen target is currently unknown. No base quality information exists; no much larger clone differs at one position.

The rearranged chain carries TRBV28 and TRBJ2-6; TRBD1 fits 10 bases in the junction. Material for sequencing was T cells isolated from PBMCs. The sequence derives from a human donor in good health. The bases are TGTGCCAGCAGTTCCGTCTGGGGACAGGGGCATACTGGGGCCAACGTCCTGACTTTC. This translates into CASSSVWGQGHTGANVLTF.